This T cell receptor beta chain was sequenced during a study of neurological immune-mediated disorders (dated by TCRdb to between 2018 and 2021). Concerning the study at large: Using UMI-based sequencing, the study compared peripheral blood TCR-beta repertoires from patients with HTLV-I-associated myelopathy (HAM/TSP), patients with multiple sclerosis, and healthy controls. Longitudinal samples, technical triplicates and paired sorted CD4+ and CD8+ T-cell subsets, alongside PBMC samples, were included among the roughly 100 TCR-beta libraries. The cohort was made up of 68 subjects, consisting of around 14 HAM/TSP patients, roughly 35 multiple sclerosis patients and around 20 healthy controls.

Based on the germline V gene, the CDR1 and CDR2 sequences are SGHVS and FQNEAQ. Taken from cysteine to phenylalanine, the CDR3 has 15 residues. The retained sequence is limited to the CDR3, 45 bases, with the frame set at the first base. From V the trimming removes 5 bases and from J it removes 5 bases, while the gene matches leave 10 bases of the junction unaccounted for. This clonotype was seen ten or more times. Its antigen target is currently unknown. The input lacks base qualities; no much larger clone sits a single base away. The healthy controls were volunteers from a blood bank in Maryland, USA. Sorted-subset TCR libraries were prepared from around 1 million sorted CD4+ or CD8+ T cells. Peripheral blood underwent Ficoll-Hypaque density gradient centrifugation to isolate PBMCs, which were then cryopreserved in liquid nitrogen. The study also sequenced paired sorted CD4+ and CD8+ subsets from healthy controls, HAM/TSP patients and MS patients.

Results the study describes overall, beyond this receptor: TCR clonal expansion was highest in HAM/TSP patients and lowest in MS patients, with MS patients falling below even healthy controls. No identical CDR3 amino acid sequences were shared among expanded clones across subjects, suggesting private TCR-beta repertoires in all groups.

cDNA synthesis used template-switch 5'RACE with a primer carrying a 10-nucleotide random unique molecular identifier tagging each TCR transcript. Over 180 million TCR-beta sequences, covering 15-18 subjects, were produced in each sequencing run. The RNeasy kit was used to extract total RNA. The KAPA Real-time Library Amplification kit was used to amplify TCR-beta VDJ regions with primers targeting the TCR constant region and the 5'RACE anchor. A first PCR added sample indexes and Illumina adaptors, and a second PCR then raised library yield. After Ampure bead purification, the roughly 650 bp TCR product was size-selected on a 2% E-gel SizeSelection system. Library quality was checked on a Bioanalyzer, concentration was measured with Qubit, and libraries were quantified with the Kapa Library Quantification kit before pooling. An Illumina HiSeq 2500 was used to sequence the libraries paired-end at 2 x 150 bp. To increase sequence diversity, about 23-32% phiX was spiked into each library pool. As for the authors' bioinformatics: The quality-filtered reads were processed with the UMI-based MiGEC pipeline, whose error correction step removed more than 80% of the raw TCR sequences. IMGT germline references were used for alignment of VDJ genes, and clonotypes were defined by a unique CDR3 amino acid sequence together with V-J genes. Clonal expansion, Shannon diversity and CDR3 relatedness were evaluated with VDJtools (CalcPairwiseDistances, ClusterSamples), while phylogenetic trees were built in CLCbio workbench. A clone was classed as expanded if it had 8 or more unique UMIs, a cutoff based on coefficient-of-variation modelling across technical triplicates. TCRdb trimmed the raw reads at Q25, called clones with MiXCR and kept productive beta chains. CDR3 protein sequences are deduplicated, and each keeps its most common genes and DNA. What appears here as the V and J calls and clone size reflects TCRdb's work, not the paper's. The sample contains approximately 30,000 distinct CDR3 sequences, approximately 5% of them found a single time. 2% to 2.5% of the sample rests with the top ten.

The source of this sequence is a woman in her forties or fifties in good health. The sequence joins TRBV7-8 to TRBJ2-7; the central 9 bases match TRBD2. The sample taken for sequencing was CD4+ T cells from blood. The CDR3 in this case is CASSPLGAGGNEQYF. The nucleotide sequence reads TGTGCCAGCAGCCCCCTTGGAGCGGGAGGTAACGAGCAGTACTTC.